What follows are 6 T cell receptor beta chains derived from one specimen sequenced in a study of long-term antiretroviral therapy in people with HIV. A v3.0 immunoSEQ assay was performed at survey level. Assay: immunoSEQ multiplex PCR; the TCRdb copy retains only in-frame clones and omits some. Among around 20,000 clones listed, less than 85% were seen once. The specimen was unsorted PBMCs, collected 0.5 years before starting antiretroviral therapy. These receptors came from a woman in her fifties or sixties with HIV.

CDR3 DNA: TGTGCCAGCAGTTACAGCAGGGGGCTGACTGAAGCTTTCTTT. It translates to CASSYSRGLTEAFF. This chain connects TRBV6-5 to TRBJ1-1; the match to TRBD1 covers 8 bases. V lost 2 bases to trimming and J lost 5 bases; unmatched junction nucleotides: 4. CDR1 and CDR2 from the germline V gene are MNHEY and SVGAGI. The CDR3 length is 14 residues.

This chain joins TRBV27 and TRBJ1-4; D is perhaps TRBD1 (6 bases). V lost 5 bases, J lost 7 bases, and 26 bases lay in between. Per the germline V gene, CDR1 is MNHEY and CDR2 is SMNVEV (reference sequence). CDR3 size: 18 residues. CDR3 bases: TGTGCCAGCAGTCTACGGTCCCCTTTTACAGGGTTGGCTGAAAAACTGTTTTTT. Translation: CASSLRSPFTGLAEKLFF.

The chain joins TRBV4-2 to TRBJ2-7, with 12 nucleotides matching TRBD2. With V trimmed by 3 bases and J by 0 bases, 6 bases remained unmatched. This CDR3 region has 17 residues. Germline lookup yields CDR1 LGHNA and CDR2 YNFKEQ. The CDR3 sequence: CASSHAGLAGSSYEQYF. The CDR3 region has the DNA TGTGCCAGCAGCCATGCCGGACTAGCGGGGAGCTCCTACGAGCAGTACTTC.

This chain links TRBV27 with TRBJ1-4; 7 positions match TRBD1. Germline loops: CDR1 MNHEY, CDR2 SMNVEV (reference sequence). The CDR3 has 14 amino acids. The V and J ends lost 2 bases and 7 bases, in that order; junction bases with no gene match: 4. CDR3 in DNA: TGTGCCAGCAGTTTAACAGGGGAAGGTGAAAAACTGTTTTTT. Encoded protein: CASSLTGEGEKLFF. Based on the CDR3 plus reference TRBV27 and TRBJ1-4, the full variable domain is EAQVTQNPRYLITVTGKKLTVTCSQNMNHEYMSWYRQDPGLGLRQIYYSMNVEVTDKGDVPEGYKVSRKEKRNFPLILESPSPNQTSLYFCASSLTGEGEKLFFGSGTQLSVL.

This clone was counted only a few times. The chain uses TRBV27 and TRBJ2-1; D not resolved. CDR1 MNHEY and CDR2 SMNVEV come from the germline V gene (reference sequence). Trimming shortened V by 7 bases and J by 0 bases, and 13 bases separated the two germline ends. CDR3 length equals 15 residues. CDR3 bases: TGTGCCAGCAACTGGCGGCCAACCTCCTACAATGAGCAGTTCTTC. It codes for CASNWRPTSYNEQFF.

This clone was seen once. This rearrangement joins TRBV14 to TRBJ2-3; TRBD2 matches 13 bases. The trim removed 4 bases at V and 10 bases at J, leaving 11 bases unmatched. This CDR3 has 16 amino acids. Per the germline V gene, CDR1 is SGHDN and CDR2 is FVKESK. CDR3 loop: CASSPFWTSGGGAQYF. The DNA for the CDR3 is TGTGCCAGCAGCCCTTTCTGGACTAGCGGGGGTGGCGCGCAGTATTTT.